This TCR beta chain originates from a study of shared clonotypes between healthy human individuals. Looking at the study overall: The plates for each donor numbered three CD4 naive, three CD4 memory, two CD8 naive and one CD8 memory. Study findings and constraints: The genetic and exposure-history diversity represented was limited by few donors.

J was trimmed by 2 bases and V by 4 bases; bases with no gene match: 1. The CDR3 has 14 residues. Germline CDR1 reads MNHEY; CDR2 reads SMNVEV (reference sequence). As regards this clone: Antigen unknown.

For sorted subsets, roughly 200 ng DNA per replicate equaled tens of thousands of T cell genomes. Clones were sequenced by immunoSEQ multiplex PCR, and TCRdb holds only the in-frame ones, with some missing. The table shows roughly 1.5 million clones, with 95% to 99% occurring only once. The TCR was taken from a man younger than 40 in good health. The source material was naive CD4+ T cells sorted from blood. Indicated subset: CD45RA+ positively selected. The rearrangement uses TRBV27 and TRBJ2-7; the match to TRBD2 covers 11 bases. CDR3 region: CASSYSGRAYEQYF. As DNA, the CDR3 is TGTGCCAGCAGTTATAGCGGGAGGGCCTACGAGCAGTACTTC.